The clone carrying this TCR beta chain appeared many times. Its target is unknown. Each diagnosis was grounded in clinical symptoms, serum thyroxine and TRAb, thyroid ultrasound, and orbital computed tomography. The CDR3 spans 14 residues. Looked up from germline, CDR1 is MGHRA and CDR2 is YSYEKL. V lost 5 bases and J 7 bases, leaving 17 bases between the germline ends. These data come from a study of T cells in Graves' hyperthyroidism and ophthalmopathy. About the research overall: At the time of initial diagnosis and before any treatment, peripheral blood was collected.

Points from the study as a whole: Ophthalmopathy onset followed model prediction by a median around six months.

Researchers amplified the TCR beta CDR3 regions from RNA transcripts. First-round RT-PCR of the TCR CDR3 relied on the HTBI primer set. TCRdb reprocessed the multiplex PCR reads via MiXCR and lists one record per CDR3 protein. This table holds nearly 250,000 distinct CDR3 sequences, about a sixth found once. The chain uses TRBV4-1 and TRBJ2-5; D is possibly TRBD1 or TRBD2 (5 bases each). The specimen was blood. This clonotype was sampled from a woman between 18 and 29 years old with Graves' ophthalmopathy. The DNA for the CDR3 is TGCGCCAGCAGCTCCCGAGGGACGTCTGGGACCCAGTACTTC. It encodes CASSSRGTSGTQYF.